The 5 T cell receptor beta chains in this list originate from one sample, sequenced in a study of blood T cell repertoires in COVID-19. The data were produced by immunoSEQ multiplex PCR, yet TCRdb's version contains in-frame clones alone and is incomplete. This table has tens of thousands of clones, around 81% appearing once. Material: peripheral blood. These receptors were obtained from a man aged 70-80 years with acute or convalescent COVID-19.

This clone was recorded only once. The J gene is TRBJ2-6, the V gene TRBV5-1; perhaps TRBD1 as D (6 bases). The ends were cut back, 3 bases at V and 1 base at J, with 14 bases in the middle. The CDR3 extends over 17 amino acids. Germline-derived CDR1 and CDR2 are SGHRS and YFSETQ. The CDR3 DNA sequence: TGCGCCAGCAGCTGGGGGACACTAGATTCTGGGGCCAACGTCCTGACTTTC. It is translated as CASSWGTLDSGANVLTF.

The chain links TRBV25-1 to TRBJ1-4; TRBD1 aligns across 9 bases. The V gene end was trimmed by 4 bases and the J gene end by 5 bases; junction bases not matched to a gene: 5. CDR3 length: 15 amino acids. The germline V gene has CDR1 MGHDK and CDR2 SYGVNS. The CDR3 protein is CASSGGTGLNEKLFF. The DNA for the CDR3 is TGTGCCAGCAGTGGGGGGACAGGGTTGAATGAAAAACTGTTTTTT.

The chain carries TRBV18 and TRBJ1-1; TRBD1 aligns across 7 bases. With 5 bases clipped from V and 4 bases from J, the junction kept 13 bases outside the gene matches. Looked up from germline, CDR1 is KGHSH and CDR2 is LQKENI. The CDR3 totals 16 residues. The CDR3 DNA follows: TGTGCCAGCTCAGCCTATCAGACAGGGAAAGGCACTGAAGCTTTCTTT. Protein product: CASSAYQTGKGTEAFF.

This rearrangement joins TRBV10-2 to TRBJ2-1; TRBD1 matches 8 bases. The V gene end was trimmed by 9 bases and the J gene end by 10 bases; junction bases not matched to a gene: 11. The CDR3 loop spans 13 amino acids. Per germline, CDR1 WSHSY and CDR2 SAAADI. CDR3 residues: CASLRGQGEEQFF. The CDR3, as DNA: TGCGCCAGTCTTCGAGGACAGGGCGAGGAGCAGTTCTTC.

The chain employs TRBV11-2 and TRBJ1-2; 7 bases match TRBD1. V shed 1 base, J shed 2 bases, and the junction held 4 bases outside the gene matches. Germline V CDR1 and CDR2: SGHAT, FQNNGV. The CDR3 is 15 amino acids. DNA for the CDR3: TGTGCCAGCAGCTTAGGGGCGGGACAGAACTATGGCTACACCTTC. Translated, it gives CASSLGAGQNYGYTF.